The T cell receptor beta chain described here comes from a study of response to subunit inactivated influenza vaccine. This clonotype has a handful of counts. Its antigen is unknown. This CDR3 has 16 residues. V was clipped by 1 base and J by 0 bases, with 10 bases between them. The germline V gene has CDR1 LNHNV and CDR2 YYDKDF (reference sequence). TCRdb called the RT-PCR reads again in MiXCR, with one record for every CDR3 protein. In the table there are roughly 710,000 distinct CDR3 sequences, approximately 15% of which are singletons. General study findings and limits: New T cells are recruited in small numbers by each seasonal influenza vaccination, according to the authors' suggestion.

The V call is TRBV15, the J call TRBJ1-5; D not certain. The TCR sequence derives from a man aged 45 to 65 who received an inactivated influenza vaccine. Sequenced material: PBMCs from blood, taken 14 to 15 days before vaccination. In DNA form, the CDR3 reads TGTGCCACCAGCAGAGGCCCCGCGGGTAGCAATCAGCCCCAGCATTTT. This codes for CATSRGPAGSNQPQHF.